Below, 3 T cell receptor beta chains from the same sample are listed, as sequenced in a study of Ad26.COV2.S vaccination and SARS-CoV-2 variants. Specified treatment: some 19 received Ad26.COV2.S at low or high dose, single or two shots; a few received placebo; per-sample allocation not given. After the first vaccine or placebo injection, samples were drawn on day 63. Libraries were prepared by immunoSEQ multiplex PCR; TCRdb keeps only in-frame clonotypes and omits some of them. The sample includes about 500,000 clones, about 89% seen only once; the top ten take around 1.8%. This material consisted of peripheral blood, taken in a trial of Ad26.COV2.S vaccine versus placebo. These receptors all stem from a person aged 18-65 years who received the Ad26.COV2.S COVID-19 vaccine or a placebo.

The CDR3 sequence is CASSRVRPQETQYF. The CDR3 nucleotides are TGCGCCAGCAGCCGAGTCAGGCCCCAAGAGACCCAGTACTTC. V usage is TRBV5-1 and J usage is TRBJ2-5; D is unresolved. CDR3 length equals 14 residues. Germline V lookup: CDR1 SGHRS, CDR2 YFSETQ. V lost 4 bases and J lost 1, with 11 bases in between.

V usage is TRBV2 and J usage is TRBJ1-1; no clear D. This CDR3 spans 12 amino acids. V was shortened by 9 bases and J by 7 bases, with 15 bases between the two germline ends. Germline assignment: CDR1 SNHLY and CDR2 FYNNEI. The CDR3: CASLGPRGEAFF. Here the CDR3 DNA reads TGTGCCAGTCTAGGGCCTAGAGGTGAAGCTTTCTTT. The whole variable domain, filled in from reference TRBV2 and TRBJ1-1, reads EPEVTQTPSHQVTQMGQEVILRCVPISNHLYFYWYRQILGQKVEFLVSFYNNEISEKSEIFDDQFSVERPDGSNFTLKIRSTKLEDSAMYFCASLGPRGEAFFGQGTRLTVV.

The chain has TRBV9 and TRBJ2-5; 8 bases match TRBD2. The length of the CDR3 is 16 residues. Trimming removed 0 bases from V and 1 base from J; junction bases left unmatched: 5. Germline CDR1 is SGDLS and CDR2 is YYNGEE. The CDR3 region is CASSVEDSGVQETQYF. In DNA, the CDR3 is TGTGCCAGCAGCGTAGAAGATAGCGGGGTCCAAGAGACCCAGTACTTC.